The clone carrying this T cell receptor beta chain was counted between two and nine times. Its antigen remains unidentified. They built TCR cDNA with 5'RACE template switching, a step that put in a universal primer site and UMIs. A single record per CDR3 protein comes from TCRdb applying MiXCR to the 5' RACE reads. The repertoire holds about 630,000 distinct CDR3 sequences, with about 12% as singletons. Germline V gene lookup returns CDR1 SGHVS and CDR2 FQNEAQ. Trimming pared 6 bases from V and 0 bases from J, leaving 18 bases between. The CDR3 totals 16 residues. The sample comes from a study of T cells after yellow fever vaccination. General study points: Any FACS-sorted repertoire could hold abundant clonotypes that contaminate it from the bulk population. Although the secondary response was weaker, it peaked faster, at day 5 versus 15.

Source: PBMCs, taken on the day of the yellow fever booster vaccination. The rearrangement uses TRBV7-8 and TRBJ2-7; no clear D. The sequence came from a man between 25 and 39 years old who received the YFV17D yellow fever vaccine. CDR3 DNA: TGTGCCAGCAGTTCTAAGGGTCTGGAAAGCTCCTACGAGCAGTACTTC. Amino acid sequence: CASSSKGLESSYEQYF.